The present entry profiles one T cell receptor beta chain with its context. Its antigen is not yet known. Per-nucleotide qualities are absent, and no much larger clonotype sits a single base away. The record originates from a study of cytomegalovirus exposure and HLA in healthy donors (dated by TCRdb to between 2016 and 2019). Study-level background: An earlier analysis of 587 of the donors reported about 250 Gb of sequence data and some 120 million unique TCR beta sequences from some 180 million T cells. Using immunosequencing, the study profiled T cell repertoires from about 620 subjects and related those repertoires to cytomegalovirus serostatus. An early release that covered several hundred HLA-typed donors contained approximately 300 gigabases of sequencing data and 75 million to 100 million unique TCR sequences. Donor age, sex, ethnicity and CMV serostatus were compiled alongside the repertoire data. In a later analysis, previously published TCR beta repertoires from 600 to 850 donors were re-analyzed and high-resolution HLA genotyping was added so that TCR occurrence patterns could be studied. Both class I and class II loci were covered by HLA typing, at four-digit resolution. Every repertoire in the discovery cohort had been generated on one and the same sequencing platform. An earlier analysis of approximately 630 of the donors applied high-throughput TCR beta sequencing to assess whether each TCR beta V gene segment acted as functional or pseudogenic. To predict cytomegalovirus infection status, the study combined high-throughput TCR immunosequencing, statistical association of individual TCRs with disease status, and machine learning. Rather than drawing on any new phenotypic data, the later analysis identified candidate immune exposures from TCR beta sequences and the way those sequences occurred across donors. The number of donors typed differed by locus, with roughly 620-630 for A, B, C, DRB1 and DQB1, roughly 520 for DQA1, 606 for DPA1, and roughly 450 for DPB1. The aim of the study was to test whether cataloging public T cell receptors could identify signatures of past pathogen exposure. A handful of DR-DQ haplotypes were handled as single units for association and clustering because linkage in the cohort was strong. On average, roughly 250,000 unique TCR beta nucleotide sequences were sequenced per donor among 398 genotyped donors of the cohort, with about 17% of those sequences being non-productive. A later genetic analysis used genome-wide SNP genotypes for about three fifths of the 666 donors, treating that subset as a discovery cohort. Besides the first cohort of roughly 660 subjects, a separate validation cohort made up of 120 different subjects was used. Among the roughly 430 genotyped donors, around 81% belonged to the genetic ancestry cluster associated with self-reported Caucasian donors. Results and caveats for the whole study, not just this receptor: Cytomegalovirus status was reported to be diagnosed by the classifier with high specificity and sensitivity in both the original and validation cohorts. According to a later analysis, parvovirus B19, influenza, CMV and Epstein-Barr virus appeared linked to several top co-occurrence clusters. A further reported finding was that TCR beta sequences accurately predicted the HLA-A and HLA-B alleles for most subjects in the first cohort. According to a later analysis, TCR association rates differed among HLA loci, with DRB1 alleles showing the most associated TCRs and HLA-C alleles showing the fewest. Three of the identified cytomegalovirus-associated TCR beta chains were confirmed in vitro to be specific for cytomegalovirus antigens. A total of 150 to 200 TCR beta chains were listed by the study as associated with cytomegalovirus. Roughly uniform sequencing depth across donors was assumed in presence/absence analyses, although this assumption may not hold. In a later genetic analysis, fewer N-insertions in productive TCRs were reported among donors in an Asian-associated ancestry cluster than the approximately 670-donor mean. An association between a missense DCLRE1C variant and V-gene and J-gene trimming of TCR beta chains was found in a later genetic analysis and replicated in an independent cohort. In this cohort, only TCR beta chains were sequenced, and detectable features were limited by the absence of alpha or paired-chain data. Because HLA typing was missing for some donors at each locus, association tests included only the typed subset. When HLA alleles, especially DR and DQ, strongly co-occurred, TCR associations were difficult to assign to individual alleles. A later analysis found that HLA-associated TCR beta chains were more clonally expanded and had lower generation probabilities than equally common non-associated chains. The 87-base-pair reads could not distinguish some IMGT-functional V segments, including TRBV6-2 and TRBV6-3, so those segments were excluded. The earlier analysis of around 600 of the donors excluded roughly 17 rarely observed V segments, including chromosome 9 orphons, because counts were too low. According to a later analysis, most CMV-associated TCR beta chains appeared to be HLA-restricted, and the HLA associations seemed to be driven largely by CMV exposure. According to the authors, the approach could potentially be generalized to other disease states and immunological phenotypes. A later analysis associated some 17,000 TCR beta sequences with specific HLA alleles at a false discovery rate of 0.05. In an earlier analysis of approximately 590 of the donors, most TCR beta V segments appeared in productive rearrangements about 87% or about 30% of the time, broadly matching IMGT annotations. A cluster of highly shared sequence variants was judged likely to be a technical artifact of the sequencing pipeline. Most TCR sequences were seen in very few donors, while some public TCRs were found in many individuals. Linkage disequilibrium might explain the correlated functional status among segregating V segments, but an unknown experimental factor could not be excluded. CMV serostatus was the only immune exposure information available for the cohort.

In total, 600 or so healthy bone marrow donors made up the cohort. At the time of sampling, all cohort members were nominally healthy, though unrecorded immune exposures were likely present. The donor tested CMV seropositive and was one of the 289 seropositive cohort members. A peripheral blood sample was collected from each donor, and TCR beta sequencing was performed on peripheral blood mononuclear cells. The Qiagen DNeasy Blood Extraction Kit was used to extract genomic DNA from the blood cell samples. Receptors were amplified or captured by the immunoSEQ multiplex PCR assay. The multiplex PCR relied on a mix of 60 forward primers for TCR Vbeta segments and 13 reverse primers for TCR Jbeta segments. The CDR3 region of rearranged TCR beta genes was amplified from genomic DNA by a multiplex PCR assay. On the Illumina HiSeq System, the amplified TCR beta libraries were sequenced as 87-base-pair reads. The published analysis was carried out like this. Across the 500 to 750 repertoires, a later analysis counted 75 million to 90 million unique TCR beta chains, 9.5 million to 13 million of which were shared by at least two donors. Raw reads were error-corrected and collapsed into unique sequences with a nearest-neighbor algorithm that merged closely related sequences to remove PCR and sequencing errors. V, D and J gene segments were assigned by aligning CDR3 sequences to IMGT reference sequences. Each retained sequence needed at least a six-nucleotide match to both a V gene segment and a J gene segment. Rearrangements were classified as productive when the CDR3 lacked stop codons and remained in frame with V and J, and all other rearrangements were classified as non-productive. Following IMGT convention, CDR3 was defined as the stretch from the second conserved V-encoded cysteine to the conserved J-encoded phenylalanine. The earlier analysis of about 590 of the donors excluded sequences that lacked an unambiguous match to a single V gene segment. An earlier analysis of roughly 590 of the donors called V segments functional above 56.7% productive rearrangements and segregating when the between-donor standard deviation exceeded 5%. A statistical classification framework was built to diagnose cytomegalovirus status from the catalog of TCR beta chain sequences. A later analysis assigned V and J genes by comparing TCR nucleotide sequences with IMGT/GENE-DB human TR gene sequences. In a later analysis, CDR3 sequences and most-parsimonious VDJ recombination scenarios were assigned using the TCRdist pipeline. In a later analysis, every TCR beta chain was defined by the combination of its CDR3 amino acid sequence and its V-gene family, and reads without a unique V-gene family were dropped. A later analysis removed 450 to 600 highly shared, low-generation-probability nucleotide sequences to deal with suspected cross-contamination and a sequencing artifact. For each public chain, a later analysis derived a clonal expansion index from normalized ranks of inferred template counts within each repertoire. In a later analysis, generation probabilities were computed using a VDJ recombination model fitted to out-of-frame rearrangements, and the results were checked against IGoR. In a later analysis, TCR-TCR, TCR-HLA and TCR-CMV co-occurrence was scored with hypergeometric tests, and a repertoire-size bias correction was applied to TCR pairs. A later analysis estimated false discovery rates by permuting HLA or CMV assignments 20 times. A later analysis grouped co-occurring TCRs with DBSCAN, adding TCRdist sequence similarity when clustering within HLA-allele-positive subsets. Repertoires with fewer than 30,000 or more than 120,000 public chains were left out of co-occurrence clustering, as were four to six repertoires with anomalous nucleotide sharing. TCRdb's version of the immuneACCESS table is confined to in-frame rearrangements and falls short of the full clone set. An unresolved V gene accounts for under half of the shortfall where checked; the remainder is of unknown origin. D and trimming come from the DNA, and the V and J calls and clone size come from that table. Here the sample has roughly 110,000 clones; around 70% occur a single time. 4% to 5% of the sample lies in the top ten.

From the germline V gene (reference sequence), CDR1 is LNHDA and CDR2 is SQIVND. Measured from the cysteine to the phenylalanine, the CDR3 is 16 residues long. Only CDR3 DNA remains: 48 bases, in frame from the first base. V is pared back by 3 bases and J by 1 base, with 15 bases lying between the germline termini. The chain was built from TRBV19 and TRBJ1-2; a tentative D match to TRBD1 spans 5 bases. The sequenced sample consisted of PBMCs. The sequence came from a woman in her thirties or forties in good health and CMV-seropositive. CDR3 loop: CASSIWTTRNNYGYTF. The DNA reads as follows: TGTGCCAGTAGTATTTGGACAACTCGGAATAACTATGGCTACACCTTC.